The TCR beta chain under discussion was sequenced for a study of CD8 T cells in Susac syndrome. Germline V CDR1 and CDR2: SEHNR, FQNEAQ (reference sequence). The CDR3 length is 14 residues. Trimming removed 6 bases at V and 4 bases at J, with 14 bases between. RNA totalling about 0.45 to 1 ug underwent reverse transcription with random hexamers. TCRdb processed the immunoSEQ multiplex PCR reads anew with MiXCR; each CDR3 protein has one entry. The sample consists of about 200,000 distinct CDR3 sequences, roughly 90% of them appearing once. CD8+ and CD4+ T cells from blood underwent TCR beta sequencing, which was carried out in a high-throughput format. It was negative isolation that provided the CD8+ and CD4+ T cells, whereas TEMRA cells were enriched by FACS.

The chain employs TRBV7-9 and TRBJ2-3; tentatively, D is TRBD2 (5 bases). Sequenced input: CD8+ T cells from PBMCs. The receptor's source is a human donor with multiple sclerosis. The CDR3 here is CASSLPRGADTQYF. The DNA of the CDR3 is TGTGCCAGCAGTCTCCCCCGGGGTGCAGATACGCAGTATTTT.